This T cell receptor (beta chain) was captured by sequencing in a study of long-term antiretroviral therapy in people with HIV. Overall study: Sampling started about a decade before the 2015 immediate-ART recommendation.

All donors provided no fewer than one pre-ART and no fewer than two post-ART PBMC samples. Every one of the participants with HIV received treatment in the United States. Study-level points and caveats: Control repertoires displayed wider CDR3 length ranges than the HIV repertoires.

This clone was counted only a few times. Its antigen remains unidentified. Survey-level resolution applied to immunoSEQ assay v3.0. Repertoires were generated with immunoSEQ multiplex PCR, while TCRdb's copy carries only in-frame clones and drops some. The sample includes about 23,000 clones, about four fifths of them seen just once. V was pared by 4 bases and J by 1 base, with 13 bases between. This CDR3 comprises 16 residues. In germline, CDR1 is MGHRA, CDR2 YSYEKL. The sample was unsorted PBMCs, taken 1.5 years after starting antiretroviral therapy. The sequence was collected from a man aged 30 to 45 with HIV. The chain has TRBV4-1 and TRBJ2-2; tentatively, D is TRBD2 (5 bases). The CDR3 region is CASSPDFAVNTGELFF. The CDR3 bases are TGCGCCAGCAGCCCGGACTTCGCTGTGAACACCGGGGAGCTGTTTTTT.